This entry is about one T cell receptor (beta chain). What made the TCR beta cDNA was 5'RACE template switching with UMIs. Using the 5' RACE reads, TCRdb records one entry per CDR3 protein without DNA. The sample includes some 280,000 distinct CDR3 sequences. The sample comes from a study of T cells expressing NK-cell markers. Across the whole study: Beta-chain profiling covered CD3+CD56+NKG2C+, CD3+CD56+NKG2C- and CD3+CD56-NKG2C+ sorted subsets. Seven HCMV-seropositive donors and one seronegative donor made up the eight sequenced donors.

The CDR3 runs 15 residues. CDR1 is SGDLS, CDR2 YYNGEE, per germline. The sequenced sample was blood T cells: a sorted CD56 or NKG2C T cell subset, CD4+ or CD8+ T cells, or bulk PBMC T cells (not recorded which). The J gene is TRBJ2-1, the V gene TRBV9; checking the TCRdb D call of TRBD1 is not possible without DNA. The sequence came from a man younger than 35 in good health. The CDR3 sequence: CASSVDRGFFNEQFF.